The 23 T cell receptor beta chains given below trace back to one sample, sequenced in a study of identical twins. TCRdb re-derived calls from the 5' RACE reads in MiXCR, one entry per CDR3 protein. The sample records 210,000 or so distinct CDR3 sequences, approximately 8.3% being singletons. In addition, the sample was reused for a study of yellow fever vaccine responses in identical twins.

The sample taken for sequencing was memory (CD45RO+) T cells sorted from blood. Every receptor here comes from a woman aged 18-29 years in good health.

The chain combines TRBV20-1 with TRBJ2-5; 12 bases agree with TRBD2. CDR1 is DFQATT and CDR2 is SNEGSKA in the germline V gene (reference sequence). J gave up 5 bases and V 6 bases, and 10 bases lay outside the gene matches. The CDR3 extends over 15 amino acids. The CDR3 sequence: CSAASLAGGWETQYF. CDR3 sequence (DNA): TGCAGTGCCGCCTCCCTAGCGGGAGGGTGGGAGACCCAGTACTTC.

This clonotype showed up just a few times. The rearrangement uses TRBV10-3 and TRBJ2-5; 8 bases are shared with TRBD2. Germline values: CDR1 ENHRY, CDR2 SYGVKD. This CDR3 has 14 residues. Trimming cost V 3 bases and J 4 bases; bases outside gene matches: 4. CDR3 nucleotides: TGTGCCATCAGTGACTTCGGGGGGGGAGAGACCCAGTACTTC. Translating gives CAISDFGGGETQYF.

The genes are TRBV15 and TRBJ2-7; D might be TRBD2 (6 bases). This CDR3 is 12 amino acids long. Germline loops: CDR1 LNHNV, CDR2 YYDKDF (reference sequence). V shed 0 bases and J shed 10 bases, with 10 bases lying between them. This chain's CDR3 is CATSRDGEVQYF. CDR3 coding DNA: TGTGCCACCAGCAGAGATGGGGAGGTCCAGTACTTC.

This clonotype was picked up a small number of times. The chain links TRBV7-9 to TRBJ2-6; D possibly corresponds to TRBD1 (6 bases). From germline, CDR1 is SEHNR and CDR2 FQNEAQ (reference sequence). The V end was cut by 3 bases, the J end by 2 bases, with 8 bases between. This CDR3 spans 15 amino acids. This chain's CDR3 is CASSFTGTGANVLTF. Here the CDR3 DNA reads TGTGCCAGCAGCTTCACAGGGACTGGGGCCAACGTCCTGACTTTC.

This clonotype was found a few times. The chain couples TRBV27 to TRBJ1-6, with 7 bases fitting TRBD1. Germline CDR1 and CDR2: MNHEY and SMNVEV (reference sequence). The CDR3 contains 17 residues. Trimming took 6 bases from V and 2 from J; bases not matched to a gene: 10. The CDR3 spells CASRGTAGRAYNSPLHF. CDR3 DNA sequence: TGTGCCAGCAGGGGGACAGCCGGACGGGCCTATAATTCACCCCTCCACTTT.

This clonotype showed up many times. The V and J genes are TRBV12-3 or TRBV12-4 and TRBJ1-3; 7 nucleotides match TRBD1. This CDR3 has 16 residues. The V gene end was trimmed by 5 bases and the J gene end by 3 bases; junction bases not matched to a gene: 10. DNA for the CDR3: TGTGCCAGCAGTGGACGTAAGGGGGCGGGTGGAAACACCATATATTTT. Encoded protein: CASSGRKGAGGNTIYF.

This clonotype turned up a few times. This chain uses TRBV5-1 with TRBJ1-2; 7 bases map to TRBD1. Germline CDR1 is SGHRS and CDR2 is YFSETQ. V dropped 4 bases and J dropped 6; count of bases not matched to a gene: 6. This CDR3 region has 13 residues. The CDR3 reads CASSKQGTNGYTF. The CDR3 nucleotides are TGCGCCAGCAGCAAACAGGGGACTAATGGCTACACCTTC.

This clonotype was found a few times. The chain has TRBV9 and TRBJ2-3; 8 nucleotides match TRBD2. Germline V gene sequence: CDR1 SGDLS, CDR2 YYNGEE. J was trimmed by 3 bases and V by 0 bases; bases with no gene match: 9. This CDR3 region has 17 residues. CDR3 region: CASSVESGGIWTDTQYF. Here the CDR3 DNA reads TGTGCCAGCAGCGTAGAGAGCGGGGGAATTTGGACAGATACGCAGTATTTT.

The J gene is TRBJ2-7, the V gene TRBV18; TRBD2 matches 14 bases. Trimming cost V 0 bases and J 7 bases; bases outside gene matches: 8. The CDR3 runs 17 residues. Germline V lookup: CDR1 KGHSH, CDR2 LQKENI. In DNA, the CDR3 is TGTGCCAGCTCACCACCAAAGGGACTAGCGGGAGCTGGGGAGCAGTACTTC. Translation: CASSPPKGLAGAGEQYF.

This chain connects TRBV28 to TRBJ2-2; D is uncertain. Trimming shortened V by 3 bases and J by 4 bases, and 9 bases separated the two germline ends. The CDR3 is 14 residues long. CDR1 MDHEN and CDR2 SYDVKM come from the germline V gene. For the CDR3, the DNA is TGTGCCAGCAGTTTGAATAGTCCCACCGGGGAGCTGTTTTTT. This codes for CASSLNSPTGELFF.

V is TRBV28 and J is TRBJ2-1; D not resolved. Trimming shortened V by 6 bases and J by 6 bases, and 9 bases separated the two germline ends. The CDR3 is made up of 12 amino acids. Germline V gene lookup returns CDR1 MDHEN and CDR2 SYDVKM. This CDR3 reads CASSPASNEQFF. CDR3 in DNA: TGTGCCAGCAGCCCCGCTTCCAATGAGCAGTTCTTC.

In this sample, this clonotype turned up many times. The DNA for the CDR3 is TGCAGCGTTGAAGATGACAGAGACAGTTACAATGAGCAGTTCTTC. As protein: CSVEDDRDSYNEQFF. V is TRBV29-1 and J is TRBJ2-1; D possibly corresponds to TRBD1 (5 bases). In germline, CDR1 is SQVTM, CDR2 ANQGSEA. The CDR3 consists of 15 residues. The ends were cut back, 0 bases at V and 4 bases at J, with 13 bases in the middle.

This clonotype occurred many times. V usage is TRBV27 and J usage is TRBJ2-2, with 8 bases matching TRBD1. The J segment lost 5 bases and the V segment lost 5 bases, leaving 10 bases of the junction unmatched. Germline V gene data show CDR1 as MNHEY and CDR2 as SMNVEV (reference sequence). CDR3 size: 16 residues. The CDR3 here is CASSPKGTGQTGELFF. CDR3 nucleotides: TGTGCCAGCAGTCCCAAGGGGACAGGCCAGACCGGGGAGCTGTTTTTT.

The chain is built from TRBV18 and TRBJ2-7; no definite D call. The length of the CDR3 is 13 residues. Trimming cost V 6 bases and J 3 bases, with 12 bases left between them. Germline V CDR1 and CDR2: KGHSH, LQKENI. The CDR3 bases are TGTGCCAGCTCTCCTAGGACGAACTACGAGCAGTACTTC. It codes for CASSPRTNYEQYF.

CDR3 bases: TGTGCCAGCAGCAAAAGGGAGACGGCTGTTGATCAGCCCCAGCATTTT. Protein product: CASSKRETAVDQPQHF. The V gene is TRBV21-1, the J gene TRBJ1-5. TRBV21-1 is a known pseudogene. There are 16 residues in the CDR3.

At least ten counts were recorded for this clonotype. The chain is built from TRBV20-1 and TRBJ2-2; D may be TRBD1 (6 bases). V lost 6 bases, J lost 4 bases, and 18 bases lay in between. CDR3 size: 15 residues. Germline assignment: CDR1 DFQATT and CDR2 SNEGSKA (reference sequence). The CDR3 is CSAQDRSRGTGELFF. The CDR3 DNA sequence: TGCAGTGCACAAGACAGGTCCCGGGGCACCGGGGAGCTGTTTTTT.

The chain recombines TRBV20-1 with TRBJ1-2; 7 bases align to TRBD1. CDR3 length: 14 residues. J was trimmed by 6 bases and V by 3 bases; bases with no gene match: 10. Germline-derived CDR1 and CDR2 are DFQATT and SNEGSKA (reference sequence). As DNA, the CDR3 is TGCAGTGCTAGTGCTTCCGGGACAGAAAATGGCTACACCTTC. Encoded protein: CSASASGTENGYTF.

The rearrangement links TRBV27 to TRBJ2-4; 11 bases agree with TRBD2. V shed 6 bases, J shed 1 base, and the junction held 17 bases outside the gene matches. The CDR3 runs to 20 residues. Germline CDR1 reads MNHEY; CDR2 reads SMNVEV (reference sequence). CDR3 DNA: TGTGCCAGCAGCCGACGACTAGCGGGATTCGGTTTACGGGCCAAAAACATTCAGTACTTC. Protein product: CASSRRLAGFGLRAKNIQYF.

This clonotype was detected ten times or more. The chain couples TRBV5-1 to TRBJ2-2; D is undetermined. CDR1 and CDR2 (germline): SGHRS, YFSETQ. The V end was cut by 4 bases, the J end by 0 bases, with 7 bases between. This CDR3 spans 14 amino acids. The CDR3 protein is CASSGLSNTGELFF. CDR3 in DNA: TGCGCCAGCAGCGGGCTATCGAACACCGGGGAGCTGTTTTTT.

There are a few counts of this clonotype. CDR3 loop: CASSFGGLTGELFF. DNA of the CDR3: TGCGCCAGCAGCTTCGGGGGGCTCACCGGGGAGCTGTTTTTT. The V and J genes are TRBV5-1 and TRBJ2-2; D perhaps matches TRBD2 (7 bases). The CDR3 runs 14 residues. Germline CDR1 is SGHRS and CDR2 is YFSETQ. Trimming left V 2 bases short and J 4 bases short, with 9 bases between.

The chain recombines TRBV10-3 with TRBJ1-5, with 8 positions matching TRBD1. With 6 bases clipped from V and 1 base from J, the junction kept 5 bases outside the gene matches. Per the germline V gene, CDR1 is ENHRY and CDR2 is SYGVKD. The CDR3 loop spans 15 amino acids. The CDR3: CAIRETGDSNQPQHF. Written as DNA, the CDR3 is TGTGCCATCAGGGAGACAGGGGACAGCAATCAGCCCCAGCATTTT.

In this sample, this clonotype turned up a few times. This chain connects TRBV20-1 to TRBJ2-7; 9 positions agree with TRBD1. This CDR3 region has 14 residues. V was clipped by 2 bases and J by 3 bases; unmatched bases: 5. Germline CDR1 is DFQATT and CDR2 is SNEGSKA (reference sequence). The CDR3 nucleotides are TGCAGTGCTAGACGGACAGGGGACTACTACGAGCAGTACTTC. It yields the protein CSARRTGDYYEQYF.

This clonotype has a count of ten or more. The chain combines TRBV28 with TRBJ2-1; no reliable D call. Trimming stripped 2 bases from V and 4 bases from J, with 9 bases between. The CDR3 loop spans 14 amino acids. Germline CDR1 is MDHEN and CDR2 is SYDVKM. The CDR3 spells CASSLPGSYNEQFF. The CDR3, as DNA: TGTGCCAGCAGTTTACCGGGCAGTTACAATGAGCAGTTCTTC.